The 10 T cell receptor beta chains listed next were all sequenced from one sample in a study of response to subunit inactivated influenza vaccine. One entry per CDR3 protein results from TCRdb running MiXCR on the RT-PCR reads. The table shows just under 550,000 distinct CDR3 sequences, with under 30% occurring only once. The same data also contributed to another study, on T cells expressing NK-cell markers. From that second work: As the method of synthesis, 5'RACE template switching with UMIs yielded TCR beta cDNA.

The sample in question was CD4+ T cells sorted from PBMCs, obtained about 11 days after vaccination. The receptors derive from a man between 45 and 60 years old who received an inactivated influenza vaccine.

This chain connects TRBV9 to TRBJ2-1, with D tentatively TRBD1 or TRBD2 (5 bases each). Germline V gene sequence: CDR1 SGDLS, CDR2 YYNGEE. CDR3 size: 13 residues. With 7 bases removed from V and 0 bases from J, the gap between germline ends came to 8 bases. For the CDR3, the DNA is TGTGCCAGCGGGGGAAACTCCTACAATGAGCAGTTCTTC. This translates into CASGGNSYNEQFF.

This clonotype was detected only a few times. The rearrangement joins TRBV19 to TRBJ1-1, with D perhaps matching TRBD1 (5 bases). Germline loops: CDR1 LNHDA, CDR2 SQIVND (reference sequence). Trimming pared 6 bases from V and 4 bases from J, leaving 12 bases between. The CDR3 is made up of 13 amino acids. The CDR3 protein is CASRVVGGTEAFF. The CDR3, as DNA: TGTGCCAGTAGGGTTGTGGGGGGCACTGAAGCTTTCTTT.

The rearrangement links TRBV4-3 to TRBJ1-1; D unclear. Trimming pared 2 bases from V and 5 bases from J, leaving 12 bases between. The CDR3 is 14 residues long. The germline gives CDR1 LGHNA, CDR2 YSLEER. CDR3 residues: CASSQLGRPTEAFF. Here the CDR3 DNA reads TGCGCCAGCAGCCAACTCGGCAGGCCAACTGAAGCTTTCTTT.

In its sample, this clonotype was seen a few times. The gene calls are TRBV10-3 and TRBJ2-3; 7 nucleotides align to TRBD1. The CDR3 runs to 14 residues. Looked up from germline, CDR1 is ENHRY and CDR2 is SYGVKD. After removal of 1 base from V and 6 bases from J, the junction contained 4 bases not matched to a gene. The CDR3 nucleotides read TGTGCCATCAGTGAGTTCGGGACAGTGGATACGCAGTATTTT. Residues: CAISEFGTVDTQYF.

Only a few counts were recorded for this clonotype. The chain combines TRBV6-2 or TRBV6-3 with TRBJ2-5, with D hard to call. This CDR3 spans 12 amino acids. Germline V gives CDR1 MNHEY, CDR2 SVGEGT. V lost 2 bases and J 5 bases, leaving 6 bases between the germline ends. The CDR3 DNA reads as TGTGCCAGCAGTTACGTAAGGGAGACCCAGTACTTC. As protein: CASSYVRETQYF.

The chain recombines TRBV10-3 with TRBJ2-3; D is uncertain. CDR1 is ENHRY and CDR2 is SYGVKD in the germline V gene. The CDR3 runs 14 residues. Trimming removed 0 bases from V and 6 bases from J, with 10 bases in between. The CDR3 DNA follows: TGTGCCATCAGTGAGTCGGTGGGGAAGGATACGCAGTATTTT. It translates to CAISESVGKDTQYF.

This clonotype came up a few times. The CDR3 nucleotides read TGTGCCAGCAGCTTAGACGGGGTGGGGACCCAGTACTTC. This translates into CASSLDGVGTQYF. The gene calls are TRBV7-2 and TRBJ2-5, with a tentative D call TRBD2 (5 bases). Per the germline V gene, CDR1 is SGHTA and CDR2 is FQGNSA. CDR3 size: 13 residues. The V end was cut by 1 base, the J end by 7 bases, with 10 bases between.

This sequence joins TRBV6-2 or TRBV6-3 and TRBJ1-1; 7 nucleotides match TRBD1. CDR3 length: 13 amino acids. Trimming cost V 6 bases and J 6 bases; bases outside gene matches: 7. CDR1 and CDR2 from the germline V gene are MNHEY and SVGEGT. CDR3 in amino acids: CASRPTGSAEAFF. CDR3 sequence (DNA): TGTGCCAGCAGACCGACAGGGAGCGCTGAAGCTTTCTTT.

The chain has TRBV5-6 and TRBJ1-6; 8 nucleotides line up with TRBD1. This CDR3 is 17 amino acids long. With 3 bases clipped from V and 5 bases from J, the junction kept 10 bases outside the gene matches. In germline, CDR1 is SGHDT, CDR2 YYEEEE. This CDR3 is CASSYLGTGRNNSPLHF. In DNA, the CDR3 is TGTGCCAGCAGCTATCTCGGGACAGGCAGAAATAATTCACCCCTCCACTTT.

The V and J genes are TRBV24-1 and TRBJ2-2, with 11 positions matching TRBD1. This CDR3 comprises 16 residues. V trimming: 3 bases; J trimming: 3 bases; junction bases outside the gene matches: 2. Germline V CDR1 and CDR2: KGHDR, SFDVKD. The CDR3 reads CATSDRTGGYTGELFF. The CDR3 coding sequence is TGTGCCACCAGTGATCGGACAGGGGGCTACACCGGGGAGCTGTTTTTT.